A single sample is the source of the 15 T cell receptor beta chains below, sequenced in a study of T cells in women clearing cervical HPV infection. The data were produced by immunoSEQ multiplex PCR, yet TCRdb's version contains in-frame clones alone and is incomplete. The sample table includes 15,000 to 20,000 clones. Sequencing was carried out using blood buffy coat. The source is a woman between 18 and 70 years old with a cervical HPV16 infection that either progressed to CIN3+ or cleared (not recorded which).

For this clone: The CDR3 end falls 3 residues outside the read, so it is completed with the germline J gene. The chain combines TRBV19 with TRBJ1-4; D remains unclear. From germline, CDR1 is LNHDA and CDR2 SQIVND (reference sequence). The CDR3 is made up of 15 amino acids. Trimming pared 3 bases from V and 0 bases from J, leaving 8 bases between. CDR3 protein: CASSMTFATNEKLFF. The part of the CDR3 DNA that was read is TGTGCCAGTAGTATGACATTTGCAACTAATGAAAAA.

Concerning this clone: Coverage ceases 3 residues before the CDR3 finishes, and the germline J gene fills in the end. V gene TRBV25-1 combines with J gene TRBJ1-1; no definite D call. V dropped 4 bases and J dropped 0 bases, with 6 bases sitting between them. This CDR3 comprises 13 residues. Per the germline V gene, CDR1 is MGHDK and CDR2 is SYGVNS. The part of the CDR3 DNA that was read is TGTGCCAGCAGTGTAGCTGTGAACACTGAA. Amino acid sequence: CASSVAVNTE. The complete CDR3 protein is CASSVAVNTEAFF.

Of note for this clone: The CDR3 is cut off 3 residues early in the read; its end comes from the germline J gene. This chain uses TRBV6-1 with TRBJ2-3; D might be TRBD1 (6 bases). This CDR3 contains 16 residues. V lost 1 base, J lost 2 bases, and 13 bases lay in between. Per the germline V gene, CDR1 is MNHNS and CDR2 is SASEGT. The chain's CDR3 is CASSEEIMGATDTQYF. The covered CDR3 bases are TGTGCCAGCAGTGAAGAGATAATGGGGGCCACAGATACG.

The covered CDR3 bases are TGCAGCGTTGCACAGGGCAATAGCAATCAGCCC. Amino acids: CSVAQGNSNQP. The CDR3 in full is CSVAQGNSNQPQHF. The chain joins TRBV29-1 to TRBJ1-5, with a tentative D call TRBD1 (6 bases). Sequencing ends 3 residues short of the CDR3 end; the germline J gene provides the rest. Between the trimmed V and J ends, which lost 4 bases and 0 bases, there was a span of 10 bases. The CDR3 is made up of 14 amino acids. Germline lookup yields CDR1 SQVTM and CDR2 ANQGSEA.

About this clone itself: The read terminates 3 residues ahead of where the CDR3 ends, so the germline J gene completes it. The chain links TRBV7-2 to TRBJ1-4, with D possibly TRBD1 on 5 matching bases. With 1 base removed from V and 8 bases from J, the gap between germline ends came to 11 bases. CDR1 is SGHTA and CDR2 is FQGNSA in the germline V gene. The CDR3 has 14 amino acids. CDR3 in amino acids: CASSLVSGSEKLFF. Partial CDR3 DNA: TGTGCCAGCAGCTTAGTCTCAGGGTCCGAAAAA.

A word on this clone: The missing CDR3 end, 3 residues past where the read stops, is filled in from the germline J gene. This rearrangement joins TRBV2 to TRBJ2-2; 9 positions agree with TRBD1. The CDR3 loop spans 15 amino acids. Germline V CDR1 and CDR2: SNHLY, FYNNEI. The V segment lost 8 bases and the J segment 1 base; nucleotides outside the gene matches: 5. CDR3 bases read: TGTGCCAGCGCGAAGGGACAGGGGAACACCGGGGAG. Translating gives CASAKGQGNTGE. The full CDR3 reads CASAKGQGNTGELFF.

A word on this clone: The CDR3 is cut off 3 residues early in the read; its end comes from the germline J gene. This chain connects TRBV19 to TRBJ1-4; 8 nucleotides align to TRBD1. This CDR3 has 16 residues. Looked up from germline, CDR1 is LNHDA and CDR2 is SQIVND (reference sequence). This CDR3 is CASLPAGGLNGSPLFF. The part of the CDR3 DNA that was read is TGTGCCAGTCTGCCTGCAGGGGGCCTCAATGGGTCACCA.

The part of the CDR3 DNA that was read is TGTGCCAGCAGTCTACCGGGACAGGGCTTTAATGAT. It specifies CASSLPGQGFND. The entire CDR3 is CASSLPGQGFNDQYF. The rearrangement joins TRBV28 to TRBJ2-4, with TRBD1 identical over 9 bases. The read comes to an end 3 residues before the CDR3 does, leaving the germline J gene to fill in the end. Germline CDR1 MDHEN, CDR2 SYDVKM. The CDR3 is 15 amino acids.

The covered CDR3 bases are TGTGCCAGCAGCCGCTCTGCGGGGCAGCAAGAGACC. Encoded protein: CASSRSAGQQET. In full, the CDR3 reads CASSRSAGQQETQYF. V gene TRBV11-2 combines with J gene TRBJ2-5, with D possibly matching TRBD2 (6 bases). Read sequence stops 3 residues before the CDR3 end, and the germline J gene provides the missing end. The CDR3 sequence is 15 residues long. Trimming left V 5 bases short and J 2 bases short, with 15 bases between. Germline assignment: CDR1 SGHAT and CDR2 FQNNGV.

CDR3 DNA, as far as it was read: TGCAGTGCCTCAGGGAGTCAAGAGACC. Encoded protein: CSASGSQET. In full, the CDR3 is CSASGSQETQYF. V gene TRBV20-1 combines with J gene TRBJ2-5; either TRBD1 or TRBD2 may supply D (5 bases each). From the germline J gene comes the end of the CDR3, since the read stops 3 residues before it. Germline CDR1 reads DFQATT; CDR2 reads SNEGSKA (reference sequence). V was pared by 6 bases and J by 2 bases, with 10 bases between. This CDR3 has 12 amino acids.

As to this clone: The CDR3 end is not reached by the read, which stops 3 residues before it; the germline J gene fills it in. The V call is TRBV12-3 or TRBV12-4, the J call TRBJ1-1, with D perhaps matching TRBD1 (6 bases). This CDR3 contains 15 residues. Trimming cost V 5 bases and J 1 base, with 14 bases left between them. The CDR3 protein is CASSPRTAENTEAFF. The covered CDR3 bases are TGTGCCAGCAGTCCCAGGACAGCGGAGAACACTGAA.

Worth noting for this clone: The read halts 3 residues ahead of the CDR3 end, with the missing end drawn from the germline J gene. J is TRBJ2-7 and V is TRBV6-1; 13 nucleotides align to TRBD2. The V and J ends lost 1 base and 6 bases, in that order; junction bases with no gene match: 6. CDR3 length equals 16 residues. Germline V gives CDR1 MNHNS, CDR2 SASEGT. The CDR3 sequence is CASSEGLAGGLTEQYF. The sequenced part of the CDR3 DNA is TGTGCCAGCAGTGAAGGACTAGCGGGGGGACTCACCGAG.

As concerns this clone: A junction end diverges from the germline sequence, so it may reflect a read error. From the germline J gene comes the end of the CDR3, since the read stops 3 residues before it. Other DNA sequences in this sample translate to the same CDR3. This chain uses TRBV6-2 or TRBV6-3 with TRBJ1-5; 9 positions match TRBD1. In germline, CDR1 is MNHEY, CDR2 SVGEGT. The CDR3 runs to 15 residues. The CDR3 bases that were read are TGTGCTAGCAGACTAGGGACAGGGCAGGATCAGCCC. Translating gives CASRLGTGQDQP. The whole CDR3 region reads CASRLGTGQDQPQHF.

The CDR3 bases that were read are TGTGCCAGCAGCTTGCTCGAGGGCTCTGGGGCCAACGTC. Translating gives CASSLLEGSGANV. The entire CDR3 is CASSLLEGSGANVLTF. The rearrangement joins TRBV5-4 to TRBJ2-6, with a possible D match to TRBD2 (5 bases). The read stops 3 residues short of the end of the CDR3; the missing end is completed from the germline J gene. The CDR3 length is 16 residues. CDR1 is SGHNT, CDR2 YYREEE, per germline (reference sequence). V lost 1 base to trimming and J lost 0 bases, with 8 bases between them.

On this clone: The CDR3 extends 3 residues past the end of the read, so its final part is completed from the germline J gene. The J gene is TRBJ2-5, the V gene TRBV19; possibly TRBD1 for D (6 bases). CDR1 LNHDA and CDR2 SQIVND come from the germline V gene (reference sequence). The CDR3 has 14 residues. V was shortened by 6 bases and J by 5 bases, with 16 bases between the two germline ends. The sequenced CDR3 bases are TGTGCCAGTAGCCGGGGTGCAGGGGATGAGACC. It specifies CASSRGAGDET. The whole CDR3 sequence reads CASSRGAGDETQYF.